Each of the 7 T cell receptor beta chains below was sequenced from the same sample in a study of shared clonotypes between healthy human individuals. Produced via immunoSEQ multiplex PCR; TCRdb's table is partial and in-frame only. The profile covers about 470,000 clones, with roughly three quarters appearing a single time and less than 15% taken by the ten largest. The source material was PBMCs. Receptors originate from a woman aged 40 to 50 in good health. Some clones in this sample may be carry-over from other donors' samples.

In its sample, this clone was seen a few times. The V and J genes are TRBV19 and TRBJ1-2; D perhaps matches TRBD1 (6 bases). The germline V gene has CDR1 LNHDA and CDR2 SQIVND (reference sequence). The CDR3 runs 14 residues. V was clipped by 6 bases and J by 0 bases, with 11 bases between them. In DNA form, the CDR3 reads TGTGCCAGTAGATATGGACAGTCTAACTATGGCTACACCTTC. Translating gives CASRYGQSNYGYTF. Full variable domain (missing parts from reference TRBV19 and TRBJ1-2): DGGITQSPKYLFRKEGQNVTLSCEQNLNHDAMYWYRQDPGQGLRLIYYSQIVNDFQKGDIAEGYSVSREKKESFPLTVTSAQKNPTAFYLCASRYGQSNYGYTFGSGTRLTVV.

CDR3 in amino acids: CASSPDGNQPQHF. The CDR3 nucleotides are TGTGCCAGCAGCCCGGACGGCAATCAGCCCCAGCATTTT. The chain is built from TRBV7-9 and TRBJ1-5; D not resolved. V was shortened by 5 bases and J by 2 bases, with 7 bases between the two germline ends. This CDR3 comprises 13 residues. From germline, CDR1 is SEHNR and CDR2 FQNEAQ (reference sequence).

This clone has a count of ten or more. The chain combines TRBV10-3 with TRBJ2-7; TRBD2 is a possible D gene (6 bases). CDR3 length equals 16 residues. Per the germline V gene, CDR1 is ENHRY and CDR2 is SYGVKD. Trimming stripped 3 bases from V and 5 bases from J, with 20 bases between. The CDR3, as DNA: TGTGCCATCAGTGATCTCACTAGCCTACGCCCTCACGAGCAGTACTTC. Protein product: CAISDLTSLRPHEQYF.

This sequence joins TRBV4-1 and TRBJ2-5, with TRBD1 identical over 9 bases. The CDR3 length is 15 residues. J gave up 5 bases and V 1 base, and 5 bases lay outside the gene matches. Germline V gives CDR1 MGHRA, CDR2 YSYEKL. The CDR3 protein is CASSQGDRDGETQYF. The CDR3 nucleotides are TGCGCCAGCAGCCAAGGGGACAGGGATGGCGAGACCCAGTACTTC.

The chain is built from TRBV18 and TRBJ2-1, with D uncertain. The CDR3 length is 13 residues. In germline, CDR1 is KGHSH, CDR2 LQKENI. V lost 3 bases, J lost 5 bases, and 8 bases lay in between. The CDR3 reads CASSPLFNNEQFF. CDR3 sequence (DNA): TGTGCCAGCTCACCGCTCTTTAACAATGAGCAGTTCTTC.

The chain combines TRBV28 with TRBJ2-1, with 7 bases identical to TRBD2. The CDR3 runs to 15 residues. CDR1 MDHEN and CDR2 SYDVKM come from the germline V gene. Trimming at V came to 3 bases and at J to 3 bases, leaving 5 bases not matched to a gene. Written as DNA, the CDR3 is TGTGCCAGCAGTTTGGTGGGACTACACTACAATGAGCAGTTCTTC. It specifies CASSLVGLHYNEQFF.

The gene calls are TRBV7-9 and TRBJ2-3; 11 bases align to TRBD1. Unmatched junction bases numbered 4, after V lost 3 bases and J lost 2 bases. Looked up from germline, CDR1 is SEHNR and CDR2 is FQNEAQ (reference sequence). The CDR3 contains 16 residues. The DNA for the CDR3 is TGTGCCAGCAGCTTCCCGGACAGGGGGCTCACAGATACGCAGTATTTT. It codes for CASSFPDRGLTDTQYF. Variable domain in full (rest from reference TRBV7-9 and TRBJ2-3): DTGVSQNPRHKITKRGQNVTFRCDPISEHNRLYWYRQTLGQGPEFLTYFQNEAQLEKSRLLSDRFSAERPKGSFSTLEIQRTEQGDSAMYLCASSFPDRGLTDTQYFGPGTRLTVL.